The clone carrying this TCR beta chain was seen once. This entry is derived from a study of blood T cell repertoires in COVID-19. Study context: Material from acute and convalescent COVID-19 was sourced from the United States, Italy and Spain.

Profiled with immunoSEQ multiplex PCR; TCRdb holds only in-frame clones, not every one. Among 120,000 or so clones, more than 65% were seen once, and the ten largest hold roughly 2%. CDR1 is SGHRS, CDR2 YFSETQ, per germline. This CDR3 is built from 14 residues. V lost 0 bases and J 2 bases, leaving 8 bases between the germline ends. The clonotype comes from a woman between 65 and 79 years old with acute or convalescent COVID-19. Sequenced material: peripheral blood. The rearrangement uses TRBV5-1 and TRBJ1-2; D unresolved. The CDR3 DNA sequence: TGCGCCAGCAGCTTGGAGGGAGTGAACTATGGCTACACCTTC. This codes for CASSLEGVNYGYTF.